This T cell receptor beta chain emerged from a study of cytomegalovirus exposure and HLA in healthy donors. Study outcomes and limitations: For most subjects, TCR beta sequences were reported to predict HLA-A and HLA-B alleles with accuracy. Later work found that TCR association rates differed between HLA loci; DRB1 had the most and HLA-C the fewest.

It was with 60 Vbeta and 13 Jbeta primers that the PCR ran. TCRdb keeps only in-frame clones here, not all; method: immunoSEQ multiplex PCR. The sample contains 110,000 to 150,000 clones, about 82% of which appear only once. A note on this clone: Its antigen is not known.

Sequencing was carried out using PBMCs. This receptor was identified in a male donor in good health and CMV-seronegative.

The CDR3 nucleotides are TGTGCCAGCAGTTTTTTCACAGGGACGATCAATGAGCAGTTCTTC. Protein product: CASSFFTGTINEQFF. The chain uses TRBV28 and TRBJ2-1; D might be TRBD1 (6 bases). CDR1 is MDHEN and CDR2 is SYDVKM in the germline V gene. CDR3 size: 15 residues. Trimming left V 3 bases short and J 6 bases short, with 15 bases between.